A selection of T cell receptor beta chains follows, all from one sample in a study of shared clonotypes between healthy human individuals. Measured with immunoSEQ multiplex PCR; TCRdb has only the in-frame clones, and not every one. The table shows fewer than 1.8 million clones, with approximately 98.5% occurring only once. Sequences were obtained from naive CD4+ T cells sorted from blood. The origin of the receptors is a man aged 25 to 40 in good health. Both conserved end residues are part of each CDR3. A D gene is named only where the DNA matches it firmly. Part of the rows lack a size; the others show once, few, many or a class for expanded clones.

abundance	v_gene	d_gene	j_gene	CDR3aa	CDR3nt
.	TRBV15	.	TRBJ2-5	CATSRDRARETQYF	TGTGCCACCAGCAGAGATCGGGCTAGGGAGACCCAGTACTTC
.	TRBV9	.	TRBJ2-7	CASSADSVPQVEQYF	TGTGCCAGCAGCGCCGACTCCGTTCCCCAGGTCGAGCAGTACTTC
.	TRBV2	TRBD1	TRBJ2-2	CASKKSPGQGPGELFF	TGTGCCAGCAAAAAAAGTCCGGGACAGGGGCCCGGGGAGCTGTTTTTT
.	TRBV14	.	TRBJ1-4	CASSQVPLKLQGGGVEKLFF	TGTGCCAGCAGCCAAGTCCCCCTAAAATTACAGGGTGGGGGAGTTGAAAAACTGTTTTTT
.	TRBV7-2	.	TRBJ2-7	CASSLGPRTTSYEQYF	TGTGCCAGCAGCTTAGGCCCTAGGACTACCTCCTACGAGCAGTACTTC
.	TRBV18	TRBD2	TRBJ2-4	CASSRASGRGGKNIQYF	TGTGCCAGCTCACGGGCTAGCGGGAGAGGAGGCAAAAACATTCAGTACTTC
.	TRBV5-1	.	TRBJ2-5	CASSLGPSQETQYF	TGCGCCAGCAGCCTGGGACCGAGCCAAGAGACCCAGTACTTC
.	TRBV28	.	TRBJ1-5	CASSLGVQPQHF	TGTGCCAGCAGCTTAGGTGTTCAGCCCCAGCATTTT
.	TRBV28	.	TRBJ2-7	CASSLQGGSYEQYF	TGTGCCAGCAGTTTACAGGGAGGCTCCTACGAGCAGTACTTC
.	TRBV4-3	TRBD1	TRBJ2-7	CASSRGTGYEQYF	TGCGCCAGCAGCCGAGGGACAGGTTACGAGCAGTACTTC
.	TRBV18	TRBD1	TRBJ2-3	CASSPETQGGSTDTQYF	TGTGCCAGCTCACCCGAAACACAGGGGGGAAGCACAGATACGCAGTATTTT
.	TRBV7-6	TRBD2	TRBJ2-1	CASMPTQGLAGGLYNEQFF	TGTGCCAGCATGCCCACACAGGGGCTAGCGGGAGGTTTGTACAATGAGCAGTTCTTC
.	TRBV5-1	.	TRBJ2-3	CASSGRSRDTGDTQYF	TGCGCCAGCAGCGGGAGGTCCCGGGACACTGGCGATACGCAGTATTTT
.	TRBV28	TRBD1	TRBJ2-7	CASSSYGQGYEQYF	TGTGCCAGCAGCTCCTACGGACAGGGCTACGAGCAGTACTTC
.	TRBV7-9	TRBD2	TRBJ2-1	CAITGTSGRNEQFF	TGTGCCATAACCGGGACTAGCGGGAGGAATGAGCAGTTCTTC
many	TRBV29-1	TRBD2	TRBJ2-3	CSVNSGSTDTQYF	TGCAGCGTTAATAGCGGGAGCACAGATACGCAGTATTTT
.	TRBV15	TRBD1	TRBJ2-1	CATSRESNRGHPYNEQFF	TGTGCCACCAGCAGAGAATCGAACAGGGGGCACCCCTACAATGAGCAGTTCTTC
few	TRBV5-1	.	TRBJ2-7	CASSLAGQSYEQYF	TGCGCCAGCAGCTTGGCCGGACAGAGCTACGAGCAGTACTTC
.	TRBV6-4	TRBD2	TRBJ2-3	CASRLGTSDTDTQYF	TGTGCCAGCAGACTCGGGACTAGCGACACAGATACGCAGTATTTT